Listed below are T cell receptor beta chains from one sample, sequenced in a study of regulatory T cells in long-lasting Graves disease. Using its own MiXCR run on the multiplex PCR reads, TCRdb lists one record per CDR3 protein. Seen here are roughly 610,000 distinct CDR3 sequences, under 20% observed once, and the top ten hold about 20%. These data were also reused for a study on T cells in Graves' hyperthyroidism and ophthalmopathy.

Source: peripheral blood mononuclear cells (PBMCs), taken at new diagnosis, from a patient treated with antithyroid drugs. Every receptor here comes from a young woman with Graves disease. CDR3s include the opening cysteine and the closing phenylalanine or tryptophan. A D gene is named only where the DNA matches it firmly. Where a row states a size, it is once, few, many or the class of an expanded clone; other rows omit it.

clone_size j_call v_call d_call cdr3_aa cdr3_nt
many TRBJ1-5 TRBV19 - CASSDALRTGRYSNQPQHF TGTGCCAGTAGTGATGCCCTTCGGACGGGAAGATATAGCAATCAGCCCCAGCATTTT
many TRBJ2-5 TRBV5-1 TRBD2 CASSLGLAGETQYF TGTGCCAGCAGCTTGGGACTAGCGGGAGAGACCCAGTACTTC
- TRBJ1-1 TRBV29-1 - CSVGNRLSFNTEAFF TGCAGCGTCGGGAACAGGCTAAGCTTTAACACTGAAGCTTTCTTT
few TRBJ1-1 TRBV9 - CASSALQGSTEAFF TGTGCCAGCAGCGCCTTACAGGGATCCACTGAAGCTTTCTTT
many TRBJ2-1 TRBV3-1 - CASSHQEISSYNEQFF TGTGCCAGCAGCCATCAGGAGATAAGCTCCTACAATGAGCAGTTCTTC
- TRBJ2-1 TRBV27 - CASTRNNEQFF TGTGCCAGCACTAGGAACAATGAGCAGTTCTTC
- TRBJ2-1 TRBV7-7 TRBD2 CASSYSSGRENEQFF TGTGCTAGCAGTTACTCCAGCGGGAGGGAGAATGAGCAGTTCTTC
many TRBJ1-4 TRBV5-1 - CASSLGGQRNEKLFF TGCGCCAGCAGCTTGGGTGGGCAGAGAAATGAAAAACTGTTTTTT
- TRBJ2-2 TRBV29-1 - CSVPLFGGPNTGELFF TGCAGCGTCCCCCTTTTTGGGGGACCGAACACCGGGGAGCTGTTTTTT
many TRBJ1-4 TRBV6-1 - CASSEAVGRIGEKLFF TGTGCCAGCAGTGAAGCGGTTGGAAGGATAGGTGAAAAACTGTTTTTT
- TRBJ2-4 TRBV24-1 - CASSDGPQELNIQYF TGTGCCTCCAGTGACGGGCCTCAAGAATTAAACATTCAGTACTTC
many TRBJ2-1 TRBV28 - CASSLWSREQFF TGTGCCAGCAGTTTATGGTCCCGTGAGCAGTTCTTC
many TRBJ2-2 TRBV7-3 TRBD2 CASSLLTSGRPGELFF TGTGCCAGCAGCTTATTGACTAGCGGAAGACCCGGGGAGCTGTTTTTT
many TRBJ2-3 TRBV9 - CASGRGSTDTQYF TGTGCCAGCGGTAGGGGAAGCACAGATACGCAGTATTTT
many TRBJ1-1 TRBV3-1 - CASSQDYTEAFF TGTGCCAGCAGCCAAGATTACACTGAAGCTTTCTTT
few TRBJ2-3 TRBV30 TRBD2 CAWSVAGGRSSTDTQYF TGTGCCTGGAGTGTAGCGGGAGGTCGATCTAGCACAGATACGCAGTATTTT
few TRBJ1-1 TRBV7-9 - CASRGSGVETEAFF TGTGCCAGCAGAGGGTCAGGGGTAGAGACTGAAGCTTTCTTT
- TRBJ2-6 TRBV3-1 - CASSQWSGANVLTF TGTGCCAGCAGCCAGTGGAGTGGGGCCAACGTCCTGACTTTC
- TRBJ2-1 TRBV11-2 TRBD2 CTSSALAGGHNEQFF TGTACCAGCAGCGCACTAGCGGGAGGCCACAATGAGCAGTTCTTC
- TRBJ1-1 TRBV6-5 - CASGYSTAEAFF TGTGCCAGCGGTTACTCGACAGCCGAAGCTTTCTTT
many TRBJ2-7 TRBV15 TRBD2 CATSREPSGIYEQYF TGTGCCACCAGCAGAGAACCTAGCGGGATCTACGAGCAGTACTTC
many TRBJ2-2 TRBV28 - CASADFLNTGELFF TGTGCCAGCGCGGACTTTTTGAACACCGGGGAGCTGTTTTTT
- TRBJ1-1 TRBV28 - CASSLLALAGSLEAFF TGTGCCAGCAGTTTATTAGCGCTAGCGGGTTCCCTTGAAGCTTTCTTT
few TRBJ1-5 TRBV7-8 TRBD1 CASSVGTADFYSNQPQHF TGTGCCAGCAGCGTAGGGACAGCGGATTTTTATAGCAATCAGCCCCAGCATTTT
few TRBJ1-1 TRBV5-1 - CASSSGREGEAFF TGCGCCAGCAGCTCGGGGCGGGAGGGTGAAGCTTTCTTT
- TRBJ2-7 TRBV5-5 TRBD2 CASSLRPSGRAYEQYF TGTGCCAGCAGCTTGAGACCTAGCGGGAGGGCCTACGAGCAGTACTTC
few TRBJ1-2 TRBV13 - CASSLGGNRGYTF TGTGCCAGCAGCTTAGGGGGGAACCGTGGCTACACCTTC
many TRBJ2-3 TRBV11-3 - CASSPGLLSTDTQYF TGTGCCAGCAGCCCTGGGCTACTGAGCACAGATACGCAGTATTTT
few TRBJ2-7 TRBV14 - CASSQLFRSSSYEQYF TGTGCCAGCAGCCAATTATTCCGTTCCAGCTCCTACGAGCAGTACTTC
few TRBJ2-2 TRBV27 - CASRHGVGLRAGELFF TGTGCCAGCAGACACGGGGTGGGGCTAAGGGCCGGGGAGCTGTTTTTT
- TRBJ2-6 TRBV9 - CASSTRSSGANVLTF TGTGCCAGCAGCACGAGGAGCTCTGGGGCCAACGTCCTGACTTTC
- TRBJ1-2 TRBV11-2 - CASSRLAAGLKYGYTF TGTGCCAGCAGCCGCCTGGCGGCAGGATTAAAATATGGCTACACCTTC
few TRBJ2-6 TRBV7-3 - CASSPRRQNAFITGANVLTF TGTGCCAGCAGCCCCCGACGACAAAACGCATTCATCACTGGGGCCAACGTCCTGACTTTC
many TRBJ1-3 TRBV12-3/TRBV12-4 - CASRLDTGYSAGNTIYF TGTGCCAGCAGGCTTGATACAGGGTATTCCGCTGGAAACACCATATATTTT
few TRBJ1-2 TRBV20-1 - CSAPRGVYGYTF TGCAGTGCCCCGAGGGGTGTCTATGGCTACACCTTC
many TRBJ2-7 TRBV28 - CASSSHWGRYEQYF TGTGCCAGCAGTTCTCATTGGGGGCGATACGAGCAGTACTTC
many TRBJ2-1 TRBV12-3/TRBV12-4 TRBD2 CASSLAGTSIYNEQFF TGTGCCAGCAGTTTGGCCGGGACTAGCATTTACAATGAGCAGTTCTTC
- TRBJ2-5 TRBV20-1 - CSAPNVGGLQETQYF TGCAGTGCCCCCAATGTAGGGGGACTCCAAGAGACCCAGTACTTC
many TRBJ2-7 TRBV5-1 - CARATGSYEQYF TGCGCCAGAGCCACCGGATCCTACGAGCAGTACTTC
many TRBJ2-7 TRBV7-9 TRBD1 CASGKGDRDYEQYF TGTGCCAGCGGCAAGGGGGACAGAGACTACGAGCAGTACTTC
- TRBJ2-1 TRBV14 TRBD2 CASSQERMTSWNEQFF TGTGCCAGCAGCCAAGAAAGGATGACTAGCTGGAATGAGCAGTTCTTC
many TRBJ2-1 TRBV28 TRBD2 CASRLRDGTRKNNEQFF TGTGCCAGCAGGCTCCGCGACGGGACTAGAAAAAACAATGAGCAGTTCTTC
once TRBJ1-1 TRBV15 - CATSRKGGINTEAFF TGTGCCACCAGCAGGAAGGGCGGAATAAACACTGAAGCTTTCTTT
many TRBJ2-3 TRBV6-1 - CASTRTRTDTQYF TGTGCCAGCACCAGGACTCGCACAGATACGCAGTATTTT
- TRBJ1-5 TRBV6-2/TRBV6-3 - CASSPRDGTNQPQHF TGTGCCAGCAGTCCCCGGGACGGCACCAATCAGCCCCAGCATTTT
few TRBJ1-2 TRBV7-2 - CASSLFGMGGYTF TGTGCCAGCAGCCTATTCGGGATGGGTGGCTACACCTTC
- TRBJ1-2 TRBV19 - CASSMDVGTGGYTF TGTGCCAGTAGTATGGACGTTGGGACGGGAGGCTACACCTTC
few TRBJ1-5 TRBV24-1 - CATSRGDGDQPQHF TGTGCCACCAGTCGTGGGGATGGGGATCAGCCCCAGCATTTT
few TRBJ2-7 TRBV30 TRBD2 CAWSAARTRYEQYF TGTGCCTGGAGTGCAGCTAGGACTAGATACGAGCAGTACTTC
- TRBJ1-3 TRBV5-1 - CASSLGVGSGNTIYF TGCGCCAGCAGCTTGGGCGTCGGCTCTGGAAACACCATATATTTT
- TRBJ1-6 TRBV30 TRBD1 CAWSAPGTGSVGTLHF TGTGCCTGGAGTGCCCCCGGGACAGGGTCGGTGGGAACCCTCCACTTT
- TRBJ2-7 TRBV29-1 TRBD1 CSVVPDRGKSYEQYF TGCAGCGTGGTGCCCGACAGGGGCAAATCCTACGAGCAGTACTTC
- TRBJ2-6 TRBV7-9 - CASSLGNIGLPSGANVLTF TGTGCCAGCAGCTTAGGGAATATCGGACTCCCCTCTGGGGCCAACGTCCTGACTTTC